The 30 T cell receptor beta chains listed next were all sequenced from one sample in a study of blood T cells in healthy people across ages. With a J-beta primer mix and a sample-barcoded 5' primer, a second PCR ran 7 to 11 cycles. TCRdb called the 5' RACE reads again in MiXCR, with one record for every CDR3 protein. This sample carries over 500,000 distinct CDR3 sequences, under 65% of them seen once, and the ten largest clones take roughly 13%. The sequencing input was blood. These receptors all come from an elderly woman in good health.

This clonotype occurred a few times. The V and J genes are TRBV20-1 and TRBJ1-5, with D possibly being TRBD1 (5 bases). The CDR3 runs to 14 residues. The V end was cut by 1 base, the J end by 2 bases, with 9 bases between. Per germline, CDR1 DFQATT and CDR2 SNEGSKA (reference sequence). Here the CDR3 DNA reads TGCAGTGCTAGAGGCACGACAGGCAATCAGCCCCAGCATTTT. It encodes CSARGTTGNQPQHF.

This clonotype was observed at least ten times. The chain is built from TRBV20-1 and TRBJ1-4, with 8 bases matching TRBD1. The J segment lost 8 bases and the V segment lost 5 bases, leaving 10 bases of the junction unmatched. Germline V gene sequence: CDR1 DFQATT, CDR2 SNEGSKA (reference sequence). The CDR3 covers 14 residues. The CDR3 region is CSAASGGHTEKLFF. Written as DNA, the CDR3 is TGCAGTGCTGCCTCAGGGGGCCACACAGAAAAACTGTTTTTT.

The chain combines TRBV6-6 with TRBJ2-5; 8 bases map to TRBD1. The germline gives CDR1 MNHNY, CDR2 SVGAGI (reference sequence). Losses at the gene ends were 5 bases for V and 11 bases for J; bases not matched to a gene: 16. CDR3 length equals 15 residues. The CDR3 coding sequence is TGTGCCAGCAGTAAAGACAGGGGAGTCGACGATGAGCAGTACTTC. This encodes CASSKDRGVDDEQYF.

This sequence joins TRBV4-2 and TRBJ2-5, with a tentative D call TRBD1 (5 bases). The end of the DNA aligns better with TRBJ2-7, so the J call may be wrong. The CDR3 loop spans 16 amino acids. Germline V gene lookup returns CDR1 LGHNA and CDR2 YNFKEQ. The CDR3 is CASSQDRQGFVYEQYF. Here the CDR3 DNA reads TGTGCCAGCAGCCAAGATCGCCAGGGTTTCGTCTACGAGCAGTACTTC.

V usage is TRBV4-3 and J usage is TRBJ2-7; the D is unclear. CDR3 length: 14 residues. Germline CDR1 reads LGHNA; CDR2 reads YSLEER. The V gene lost 0 bases and the J gene lost 2 bases, with 8 bases spanning the gap. The CDR3 region is CASSQDRTAYEQYF. The CDR3 DNA reads as TGCGCCAGCAGCCAAGATCGAACAGCCTACGAGCAGTACTTC.

The genes are TRBV25-1 and TRBJ1-2; a possible D gene is TRBD1 (5 bases). The CDR3 extends over 14 amino acids. Trimming cost V 3 bases and J 3 bases, with 11 bases left between them. Germline V gene sequence: CDR1 MGHDK, CDR2 SYGVNS. CDR3 bases: TGTGCCAGCAGTGAGCCCTCGACAGACTATGGCTACACCTTC. Protein: CASSEPSTDYGYTF.

V and J are TRBV12-3 or TRBV12-4 and TRBJ2-1; D is perhaps TRBD1 or TRBD2 (5 bases each). With 7 bases removed from V and 7 bases from J, the gap between germline ends came to 23 bases. The length of the CDR3 is 16 residues. The CDR3, as DNA: TGTGCCAGCACTTCCCACCCGGCCCGGGGCAAAAATGAGCAGTTCTTC. Translated, it gives CASTSHPARGKNEQFF.

This rearrangement joins TRBV29-1 to TRBJ2-7; tentatively, D is TRBD1 or TRBD2 (6 bases each). The J call may be mistaken, given a closer DNA end match to TRBJ2-5. There are 12 residues in the CDR3. CDR1 is SQVTM and CDR2 is ANQGSEA in the germline V gene. The CDR3 DNA sequence: TGCAGCGCTTCCTCGGGGGCAGAGACCCAGTACTTC. It codes for CSASSGAETQYF.

On this clonotype itself: The junction does not match germline at one end; this may be a read error. J is TRBJ2-1 and V is TRBV14, with D possibly matching TRBD2 (6 bases). Germline CDR1 and CDR2: SGHDN and FVKESK. The CDR3 loop spans 15 amino acids. The CDR3 region has the DNA TGTGCCAACAGCCGGTGGGTAGCGGTTTACAATGAGCAGTTCTTC. Amino acid sequence: CANSRWVAVYNEQFF.

The chain has TRBV12-3 or TRBV12-4 and TRBJ2-5; the match to TRBD1 covers 10 bases. The DNA end lines up better with TRBJ2-1; the J call may be wrong. This CDR3 region has 16 residues. The CDR3 nucleotides are TGTGCCAGCAGTTCTCGGGACAGGGGTGGGCAAGAGACCCAGTTCTTC. It codes for CASSSRDRGGQETQFF.

This rearrangement joins TRBV29-1 to TRBJ2-5; D gene uncertain. From germline, CDR1 is SQVTM and CDR2 ANQGSEA. This CDR3 spans 15 amino acids. The V gene lost 3 bases and the J gene lost 1 base, with 15 bases spanning the gap. The CDR3 sequence: CSVERSPNRQETQYF. The CDR3, as DNA: TGCAGCGTTGAGAGGTCGCCGAATCGCCAAGAGACCCAGTACTTC.

This clonotype has ten or more counts. CDR3 amino acids: CSATPGDTYETQYF. CDR3 coding DNA: TGCAGTGCTACCCCAGGGGACACCTATGAGACCCAGTACTTC. The V gene is TRBV20-1, the J gene TRBJ2-5; D may be TRBD1 (6 bases). This CDR3 is built from 14 residues. Germline CDR1 DFQATT, CDR2 SNEGSKA (reference sequence). Between the trimmed V and J ends, which lost 4 bases and 5 bases, there was a span of 17 bases.

This chain joins TRBV24-1 and TRBJ2-1; 7 bases match TRBD1. V lost 4 bases to trimming and J lost 8 bases; unmatched junction nucleotides: 7. Germline CDR1 KGHDR, CDR2 SFDVKD. The CDR3 runs to 14 residues. The CDR3 sequence: CATSDRDSPHEQFF. The CDR3 DNA sequence: TGTGCCACCAGTGACCGGGACAGTCCCCATGAGCAGTTCTTC.

In its sample, this clonotype was seen many times. J is TRBJ2-5 and V is TRBV5-1; D perhaps matches TRBD2 (5 bases). The DNA end lines up better with TRBJ2-4; the J call may be wrong. This CDR3 spans 12 amino acids. The germline V gene has CDR1 SGHRS and CDR2 YFSETQ. CDR3 sequence (DNA): TGCGCCAGCAGCTTGGACGGGGACATTCAGTACTTC. Translating gives CASSLDGDIQYF.

This clonotype was counted at least ten times. This rearrangement joins TRBV6-6 to TRBJ2-3; no clear D. CDR1 MNHNY and CDR2 SVGAGI come from the germline V gene (reference sequence). There are 13 residues in the CDR3. Trimming removed 5 bases at V and 2 bases at J, with 8 bases between. CDR3 sequence reads: CASSTLFTDTQYF. The CDR3 DNA reads TGTGCCAGCAGTACCCTCTTCACAGATACGCAGTATTTT.

This chain links TRBV5-6 with TRBJ1-2; possibly TRBD1 for D (5 bases). Germline-derived CDR1 and CDR2 are SGHDT and YYEEEE. Trimming left V 0 bases short and J 3 bases short, with 15 bases between. The CDR3 consists of 16 residues. This CDR3 is CASSLDWETEDYGYTF. The CDR3 bases are TGTGCCAGCAGCTTGGATTGGGAGACAGAAGACTATGGCTACACCTTC.

This clonotype was counted ten times or more. J is TRBJ1-2 and V is TRBV20-1; maybe TRBD1 (6 bases). Germline CDR1 and CDR2: DFQATT and SNEGSKA (reference sequence). Trimming took 5 bases from V and 8 from J, leaving 15 bases between them. The CDR3 has 12 residues. CDR3: CSALDRLGGYTF. CDR3 sequence (DNA): TGCAGTGCTCTCGACAGGCTCGGAGGCTACACCTTC.

This clonotype was detected a few times. CDR3 sequence (DNA): TGCAGCGTTGGGGGAACAGGGGGAGGAGGGCACTATGGCTACACCTTC. As protein: CSVGGTGGGGHYGYTF. V and J are TRBV29-1 and TRBJ1-2, with TRBD1 identical over 8 bases. Germline CDR1 reads SQVTM; CDR2 reads ANQGSEA. The V and J ends lost 4 bases and 3 bases, in that order; junction bases with no gene match: 13. The CDR3 loop spans 16 amino acids.

The CDR3, as DNA: TGCGCCAGCAGCTTTCGGCCTAGCGGGAGCACAGATACGCAGTATTTT. As protein: CASSFRPSGSTDTQYF. The V call is TRBV5-1, the J call TRBJ2-3; 8 nucleotides align to TRBD2. The CDR3 consists of 16 residues. The junction had 5 bases not matched to a gene; V was cut back by 2 bases and J by 0 bases. Germline values: CDR1 SGHRS, CDR2 YFSETQ.

This chain joins TRBV20-1 and TRBJ2-5; D is unresolved. Germline CDR1 is DFQATT and CDR2 is SNEGSKA (reference sequence). The length of the CDR3 is 14 residues. V lost 0 bases and J lost 0, with 8 bases in between. The CDR3 region has the DNA TGCAGTGCTAGAGATGAGGCCTACCAAGAGACCCAGTACTTC. Its translation is CSARDEAYQETQYF.

Points on this clonotype: Sequence at one end of the junction differs from germline and may be a read error. The chain combines TRBV20-1 with TRBJ1-6, with D possibly matching TRBD1 (5 bases). Germline assignment: CDR1 DFQATT and CDR2 SNEGSKA (reference sequence). CDR3 size: 16 residues. The CDR3 sequence is CSARDPAGTGPLPPHF. As DNA, the CDR3 is TGCAGTGCTAGGGATCCCGCCGGGACTGGACCCTTACCCCCCCACTTT.

Concerning this clonotype itself: This clone may be a read error of a much larger clone one base away. The chain is built from TRBV7-9 and TRBJ2-3; 9 nucleotides agree with TRBD1. This CDR3 region has 15 residues. J lost 1 base, V lost 3 bases, and 2 bases had no gene match. Germline CDR1 and CDR2: SEHNR and FQNEAQ (reference sequence). CDR3 residues: CASSFGDRGTDTQYF. The DNA for the CDR3 is TGTGCCAGCAGCTTTGGGGACAGGGGCACAGATACGCAGTATTTT.

The chain combines TRBV20-1 with TRBJ1-2; 10 bases agree with TRBD1. Per the germline V gene, CDR1 is DFQATT and CDR2 is SNEGSKA (reference sequence). The CDR3 consists of 15 residues. The V and J ends lost 0 bases and 2 bases, in that order; junction bases with no gene match: 3. CDR3 DNA sequence: TGCAGTGCTAGAGAAGGGACAGGGGACAACTATGGCTACACCTTC. Protein: CSAREGTGDNYGYTF.

CDR3 sequence: CASGVPDTQYF. In nucleotides, the CDR3 is TGTGCCAGCGGGGTCCCAGATACGCAGTATTTT. The chain combines TRBV10-3 with TRBJ2-3; a possible D gene is TRBD2 (6 bases). CDR3 length equals 11 residues. The germline CDR1 and CDR2 sequences are ENHRY and SYGVKD. The germline V and J ends were trimmed by 10 bases and 4 bases, with 9 bases remaining between them.

V is TRBV5-1 and J is TRBJ2-4; TRBD1 matches 7 bases. With the DNA end fitting TRBJ2-7 better, the J assignment may be wrong. The length of the CDR3 is 15 residues. CDR1 is SGHRS, CDR2 YFSETQ, per germline. CDR3 nucleotide sequence: TGCGCCAGCAGCTTGGATGGGACAGATCCCTACGAGCAGTACTTC. Amino acid sequence: CASSLDGTDPYEQYF.

This clonotype was seen repeatedly, ten times or more. The V call is TRBV28, the J call TRBJ2-1, with 8 bases fitting TRBD2. Germline assignment: CDR1 MDHEN and CDR2 SYDVKM. V shed 7 bases, J shed 1 base, and the junction held 9 bases outside the gene matches. CDR3 length: 16 residues. The CDR3 DNA follows: TGTGCCAGCAAAATTATGGGCGGGAGGTCCTACAATGAGCAGTTCTTC. This sequence encodes CASKIMGGRSYNEQFF.

This clonotype was seen at least ten times. This rearrangement joins TRBV2 to TRBJ1-5; no firm D call. This CDR3 region has 13 residues. CDR1 is SNHLY, CDR2 FYNNEI, per germline. V was clipped by 1 base and J by 3 bases, with 4 bases between them. This CDR3 is CASSEGNNQPQHF. Here the CDR3 DNA reads TGTGCCAGCAGTGAAGGGAACAATCAGCCCCAGCATTTT.

Only a few counts were recorded for this clonotype. One junction end does not reproduce the germline sequence, and a read error may be involved. The chain uses TRBV5-1 and TRBJ1-5; 10 bases map to TRBD1. Germline CDR1 is SGHRS and CDR2 is YFSETQ. The CDR3 is 15 residues long. DNA of the CDR3: TGTGCCAGCTCACCCGGGACAGGGGGCAATCAGCCCCAGCATTTT. Its translation: CASSPGTGGNQPQHF.

The chain employs TRBV20-1 and TRBJ1-6; the D is unclear. This CDR3 region has 17 residues. V lost 0 bases, J lost 9 bases, and 21 bases lay in between. Germline CDR1 and CDR2: DFQATT and SNEGSKA (reference sequence). CDR3 in DNA: TGCAGTGCTAGAGATCGAACAGTCGCAGGAACGGGTTCACCCCTCCACTTT. As protein: CSARDRTVAGTGSPLHF.

In its sample, this clonotype was seen many times. The chain is built from TRBV6-5 and TRBJ2-1; tentatively, D is TRBD2 (6 bases). Trimming removed 7 bases at V and 6 bases at J, with 19 bases between. The CDR3 sequence is 15 residues long. Germline CDR1 is MNHEY and CDR2 is SVGAGI. The CDR3 DNA follows: TGTGCCAGCACCCCCCGCGGGGAAAGGAGCAATGAGCAGTTCTTC. It encodes CASTPRGERSNEQFF.